Presented here are 7 T cell receptor beta chains from one specimen sequenced in a study of response to subunit inactivated influenza vaccine. TCRdb re-called the RT-PCR reads through MiXCR, storing one row per CDR3 protein. The sample gives approximately 250,000 distinct CDR3 sequences, 9% to 15% of which show up once; 7.8% is in the top ten. The specimen comprised non-naive T cells sorted from PBMCs, sampled 14 days before vaccination. These TCRs come from a man between 45 and 60 years old who received an inactivated influenza vaccine.

Only a few counts were recorded for this clonotype. J is TRBJ1-5 and V is TRBV2; perhaps TRBD1 as D (6 bases). The CDR3 length is 16 residues. Germline V gives CDR1 SNHLY, CDR2 FYNNEI. Trimming removed 1 base from V and 6 bases from J, with 16 bases in between. The CDR3: CASSEDGGPWGQPQHF. The CDR3 nucleotides are TGTGCCAGCAGTGAAGATGGGGGCCCGTGGGGTCAGCCCCAGCATTTT.

This chain links TRBV20-1 with TRBJ2-1; D is unresolved. Germline V gene data show CDR1 as DFQATT and CDR2 as SNEGSKA (reference sequence). The CDR3 spans 16 residues. The germline V and J ends were trimmed by 0 bases and 9 bases, with 21 bases remaining between them. The CDR3 reads CSARDPTKSWTVEQFF. The CDR3 region has the DNA TGCAGTGCTAGAGATCCTACTAAGTCCTGGACGGTTGAGCAGTTCTTC.

This clonotype was recorded many times. The V call is TRBV5-6, the J call TRBJ2-7; the D gene is possibly TRBD1 (7 bases). Germline V gene data show CDR1 as SGHDT and CDR2 as YYEEEE. Trimming stripped 0 bases from V and 4 bases from J, with 14 bases between. CDR3 length equals 15 residues. The CDR3 loop is CASSLDRGGRYEQYF. CDR3 coding DNA: TGTGCCAGCAGCTTGGACAGGGGAGGTCGGTACGAGCAGTACTTC.

This clonotype was seen more than once but under ten times. V and J are TRBV18 and TRBJ2-7; TRBD1 agrees at 10 bases. The CDR3 length is 16 residues. V lost 0 bases and J lost 6; bases outside the gene matches: 8. Germline loops: CDR1 KGHSH, CDR2 LQKENI. This CDR3 reads CASSPPGQGSVTEQYF. CDR3 coding DNA: TGTGCCAGCTCACCACCGGGACAGGGGAGCGTGACCGAGCAGTACTTC. The variable domain in full, completed from reference TRBV18 and TRBJ2-7, reads NAGVMQNPRHLVRRRGQEARLRCSPMKGHSHVYWYRQLPEEGLKFMVYLQKENIIDESGMPKERFSAEFPKEGPSILRIQQVVRGDSAAYFCASSPPGQGSVTEQYFGPGTRLTVT.

Comment on this clonotype: Its ends do not fully match the called genes, so a read error is possible. The chain couples TRBV3-1 to TRBJ2-7; D perhaps matches TRBD1 (5 bases). In germline, CDR1 is LGHDT, CDR2 YNNKEL (reference sequence). The length of the CDR3 is 15 residues. This chain's CDR3 is CACSKQASWTQEQYF. The CDR3 nucleotides read TGTGCCTGCAGCAAGCAGGCGTCTTGGACACAGGAGCAGTACTTC.

The V gene is TRBV14, the J gene TRBJ2-2, with a possible D match to TRBD2 (5 bases). Deletions cut 10 bases from V and 0 bases from J, with 12 bases between. From germline, CDR1 is SGHDN and CDR2 FVKESK. CDR3 length: 14 amino acids. The CDR3 is CATSEGANTGELFF. The CDR3 nucleotides are TGTGCCACCTCTGAGGGAGCGAACACCGGGGAGCTGTTTTTT. The full variable domain, its missing parts supplied by reference TRBV14 and TRBJ2-2, is EAGVTQFPSHSVIEKGQTVTLRCDPISGHDNLYWYRRVMGKEIKFLLHFVKESKQDESGMPNNRFLAERTGGTYSTLKVQPAELEDSGVYFCATSEGANTGELFFGEGSRLTVL.

This clonotype was found a few times. V is TRBV24-1 and J is TRBJ2-5; the match to TRBD1 covers 7 bases. CDR1 and CDR2 from the germline V gene are KGHDR and SFDVKD. The CDR3 runs to 16 residues. The V and J ends lost 4 bases and 1 base, in that order; junction bases with no gene match: 8. The CDR3 here is CATSDPRQGFQETQYF. In DNA, the CDR3 is TGTGCCACCAGTGACCCCCGACAGGGTTTCCAAGAGACCCAGTACTTC.